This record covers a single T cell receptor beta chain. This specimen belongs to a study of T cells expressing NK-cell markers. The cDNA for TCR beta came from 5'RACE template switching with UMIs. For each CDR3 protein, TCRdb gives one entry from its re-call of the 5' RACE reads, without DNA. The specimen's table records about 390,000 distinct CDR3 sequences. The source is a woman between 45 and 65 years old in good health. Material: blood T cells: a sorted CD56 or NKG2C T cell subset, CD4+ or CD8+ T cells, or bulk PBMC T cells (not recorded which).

The CDR3 here is CASSPHTGGAGQPQHF. The J gene is TRBJ1-5, the V gene TRBV9; absent DNA, TCRdb's TRBD1 call cannot be checked. This CDR3 is built from 16 residues. CDR1 and CDR2 (germline): SGDLS, YYNGEE. Supplemented by reference TRBV9 and TRBJ1-5, the full variable domain reads DSGVTQTPKHLITATGQRVTLRCSPRSGDLSVYWYQQSLDQGLQFLIQYYNGEERAKGNILERFSAQQFPDLHSELNLSSLELGDSALYFCASSPHTGGAGQPQHFGDGTRLSIL.